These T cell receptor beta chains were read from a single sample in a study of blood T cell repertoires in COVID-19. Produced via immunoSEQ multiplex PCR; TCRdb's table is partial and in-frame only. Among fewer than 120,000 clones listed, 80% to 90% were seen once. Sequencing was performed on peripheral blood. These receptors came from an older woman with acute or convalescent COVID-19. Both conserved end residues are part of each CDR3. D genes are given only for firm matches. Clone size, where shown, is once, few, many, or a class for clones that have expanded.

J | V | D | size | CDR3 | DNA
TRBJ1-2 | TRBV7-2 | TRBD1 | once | CASSLQGDGGYTF | TGTGCCAGCAGCCTACAGGGGGATGGGGGCTACACCTTC
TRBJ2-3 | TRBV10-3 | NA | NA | CAISEQGGSDTQYF | TGTGCCATCAGTGAACAGGGGGGGTCAGATACGCAGTATTTT
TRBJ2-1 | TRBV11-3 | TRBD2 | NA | CASSLDKLGLAGYNEQFF | TGTGCCAGCAGCTTAGATAAGCTAGGACTAGCGGGGTACAATGAGCAGTTCTTC
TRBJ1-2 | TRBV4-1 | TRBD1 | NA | CASSQDRAGGEGYTF | TGCGCCAGCAGCCAAGATAGGGCAGGGGGCGAGGGCTACACCTTC
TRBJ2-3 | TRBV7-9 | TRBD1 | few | CASSERDREDTQYF | TGTGCCAGCAGCGAACGGGACAGGGAAGATACGCAGTATTTT
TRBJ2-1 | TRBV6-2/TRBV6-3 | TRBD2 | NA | CASSAKTSAWSAYNEQFF | TGTGCCAGCAGTGCTAAGACTAGCGCGTGGTCGGCCTACAATGAGCAGTTCTTC
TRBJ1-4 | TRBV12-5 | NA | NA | CATSRGENEKLFF | TGTGCTACTAGCCGGGGGGAAAATGAAAAACTGTTTTTT
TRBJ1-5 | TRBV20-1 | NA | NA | CSASQGRRSNQPQHF | TGCAGTGCTAGTCAAGGCAGGCGTAGCAATCAGCCCCAGCATTTT
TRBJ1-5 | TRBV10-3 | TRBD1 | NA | CATGTGGNQPQHF | TGTGCCACGGGGACAGGGGGAAATCAGCCCCAGCATTTT
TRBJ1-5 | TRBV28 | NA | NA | CASRSTELVVSNQPQHF | TGTGCCAGCAGATCCACTGAATTAGTCGTTAGCAATCAGCCCCAGCATTTT
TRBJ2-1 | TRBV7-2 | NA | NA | CASSLTRRDEQFF | TGTGCCAGCAGCTTAACCCGGCGGGATGAGCAGTTCTTC
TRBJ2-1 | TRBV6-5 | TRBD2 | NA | CASPASGGALEQFF | TGTGCCAGCCCGGCTAGCGGGGGGGCCCTTGAGCAGTTCTTC
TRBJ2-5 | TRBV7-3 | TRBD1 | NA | CASSLNRGLQETQYF | TGTGCCAGCAGCTTAAACAGGGGCCTCCAAGAGACCCAGTACTTC
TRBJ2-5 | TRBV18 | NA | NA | CASSLEEGRKTQYF | TGTGCCAGCTCACTCGAGGAGGGTAGGAAGACCCAGTACTTC
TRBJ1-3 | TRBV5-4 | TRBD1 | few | CASSLGTGGSLGNTIYF | TGTGCCAGCAGCTTGGGGACAGGGGGCTCACTAGGAAACACCATATATTTT
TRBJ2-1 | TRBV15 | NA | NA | CATSRSGLSYNEQFF | TGTGCCACCAGCAGATCGGGACTCTCCTACAATGAGCAGTTCTTC
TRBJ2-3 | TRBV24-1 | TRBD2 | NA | CATSDGGGGAPGDTQYF | TGTGCCACCAGTGATGGAGGCGGGGGGGCCCCGGGAGATACGCAGTATTTT
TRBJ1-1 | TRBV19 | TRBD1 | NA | CASSIDLAAGGLNTEAFF | TGTGCCAGTAGTATAGATCTGGCGGCAGGGGGCTTGAACACTGAAGCTTTCTTT
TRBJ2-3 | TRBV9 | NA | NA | CASSVGPQDTQYF | TGTGCCAGCAGCGTAGGGCCACAAGATACGCAGTATTTT
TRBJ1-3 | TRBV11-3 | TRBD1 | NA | CASSDRDRSGNTIYF | TGTGCCAGCAGCGACAGGGACAGGTCTGGAAACACCATATATTTT
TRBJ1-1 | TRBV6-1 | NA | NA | CASSDLNTEAFF | TGTGCCAGCAGTGATCTCAACACTGAAGCTTTCTTT
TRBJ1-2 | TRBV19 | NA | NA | CASSTPPGQLSSRDDQNYGYTF | TGTGCCAGTAGTACCCCCCCTGGACAGTTGAGTTCCCGGGACGATCAGAACTATGGCTACACCTTC
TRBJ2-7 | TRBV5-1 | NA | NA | CASSLGDNTIGRGQYF | TGCGCCAGCAGCTTGGGTGACAACACAATTGGTCGGGGGCAGTACTTC
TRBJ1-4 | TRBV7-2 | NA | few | CASSPYIWEGRGTNEKLFF | TGTGCCAGCAGCCCTTACATCTGGGAAGGAAGAGGGACTAATGAAAAACTGTTTTTT
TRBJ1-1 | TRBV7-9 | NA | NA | CASSRLMDSRPTEAFF | TGTGCCAGCAGCCGTTTGATGGACAGTCGCCCTACTGAAGCTTTCTTT
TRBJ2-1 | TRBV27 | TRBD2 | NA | CASSRPGSSGVAEQFF | TGTGCCAGCAGTCGGCCGGGGAGTAGCGGGGTAGCTGAGCAGTTCTTC
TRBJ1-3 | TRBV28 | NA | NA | CASSLPQGYGNTIYF | TGTGCCAGCAGTCTTCCCCAGGGCTATGGAAACACCATATATTTT
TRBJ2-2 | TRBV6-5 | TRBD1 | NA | CASRDRVFDTGELFF | TGTGCCAGCAGGGACAGGGTTTTTGACACCGGGGAGCTGTTTTTT
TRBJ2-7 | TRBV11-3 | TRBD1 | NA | CASSPQGGDYEQYF | TGTGCCAGCAGCCCGCAAGGGGGCGACTACGAGCAGTACTTC
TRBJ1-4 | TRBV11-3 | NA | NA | CASTTDSGYEKLFF | TGTGCCAGCACCACGGACAGCGGTTATGAAAAACTGTTTTTT
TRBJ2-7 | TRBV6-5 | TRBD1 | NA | CASSWGQGGYEQYF | TGTGCCAGCAGTTGGGGACAGGGCGGCTACGAGCAGTACTTC
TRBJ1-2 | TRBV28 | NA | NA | CASSKDSSWPYGYTF | TGTGCCAGCAGCAAGGACAGTTCCTGGCCCTATGGCTACACCTTC
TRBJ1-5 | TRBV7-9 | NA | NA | CASSQSGQQPQHF | TGTGCCAGCAGCCAATCAGGGCAGCAGCCCCAGCATTTT
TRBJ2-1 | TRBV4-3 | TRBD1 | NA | CASSQAHGQGIEQFF | TGCGCCAGCAGCCAAGCACACGGACAGGGGATTGAGCAGTTCTTC
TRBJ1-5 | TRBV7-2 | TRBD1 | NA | CASSLAGTEPNQPQHF | TGTGCCAGCAGTTTAGCCGGGACAGAGCCCAATCAGCCCCAGCATTTT
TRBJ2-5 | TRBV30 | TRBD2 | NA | CAWNLAGTQETQYF | TGTGCCTGGAACCTAGCGGGGACACAAGAGACCCAGTACTTC
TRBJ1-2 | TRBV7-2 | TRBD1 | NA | CASSWRDRDGYTF | TGTGCCAGCAGCTGGAGGGACAGGGATGGCTACACCTTC
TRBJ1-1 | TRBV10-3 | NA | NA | CAITRQIDTEAFF | TGTGCCATCACGCGGCAAATCGACACTGAAGCTTTCTTT
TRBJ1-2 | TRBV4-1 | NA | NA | CASSQVGRGEGYTF | TGCGCCAGCAGCCAAGTGGGGCGCGGGGAAGGCTACACCTTC
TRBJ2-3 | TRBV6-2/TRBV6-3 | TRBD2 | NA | CASSRTSGGHTQYF | TGTGCCAGCAGTCGGACTAGCGGGGGTCATACGCAGTATTTT
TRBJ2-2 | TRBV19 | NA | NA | CASSVGRVGTGELFF | TGTGCCAGTAGTGTCGGCAGGGTGGGAACCGGGGAGCTGTTTTTT
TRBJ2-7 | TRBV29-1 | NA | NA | CSVVSGYEQYF | TGCAGCGTTGTCTCGGGTTACGAGCAGTACTTC
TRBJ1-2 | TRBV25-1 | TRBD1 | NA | CASSDWTGRGYTF | TGTGCCAGCAGTGACTGGACAGGGCGCGGCTACACCTTC
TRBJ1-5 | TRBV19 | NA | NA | CASSIFPRVLNQPQHF | TGTGCCAGTAGTATCTTCCCCCGGGTCCTAAATCAGCCCCAGCATTTT
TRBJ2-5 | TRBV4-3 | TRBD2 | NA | CASSQRWLAGGSQETQYF | TGCGCCAGCAGCCAACGGTGGCTAGCGGGGGGTTCCCAAGAGACCCAGTACTTC
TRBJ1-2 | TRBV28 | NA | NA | CASSFSLWASGYGGYTF | TGTGCCAGCAGTTTTAGTTTATGGGCTTCAGGCTATGGTGGCTACACCTTC
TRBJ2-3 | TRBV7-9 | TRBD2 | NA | CASSPRTSGVSDTQYF | TGTGCCAGCAGCCCGAGGACTAGCGGGGTTTCAGATACGCAGTATTTT
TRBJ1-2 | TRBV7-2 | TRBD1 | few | CASSLVVRGPGYTF | TGTGCCAGCAGCTTAGTTGTCAGGGGGCCGGGCTACACCTTC
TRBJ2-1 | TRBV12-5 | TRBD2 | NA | CASGLVRLAGPGHEQFF | TGTGCTAGTGGTTTGGTTCGACTAGCGGGGCCCGGGCATGAGCAGTTCTTC
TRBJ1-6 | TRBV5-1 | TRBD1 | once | CASSSGQVKNSPLHF | TGCGCCAGCAGCTCCGGACAGGTGAAAAATTCACCCCTCCACTTT
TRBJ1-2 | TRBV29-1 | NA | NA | CTGVEPRYGYTF | TGCACCGGGGTGGAGCCTCGCTATGGCTACACCTTC
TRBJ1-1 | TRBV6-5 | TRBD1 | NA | CASSHRDRVTEAFF | TGTGCCAGCAGTCACAGGGACAGGGTAACTGAAGCTTTCTTT
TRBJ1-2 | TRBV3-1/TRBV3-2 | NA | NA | CASSQGRADGYTF | TGTGCCAGCAGCCAAGGGAGGGCCGATGGCTACACCTTC
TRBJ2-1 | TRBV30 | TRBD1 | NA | CAWSLGQGPHNEQFF | TGTGCCTGGAGTTTGGGACAGGGCCCCCACAATGAGCAGTTCTTC
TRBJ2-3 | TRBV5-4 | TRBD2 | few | CASSLVAGADTQYF | TGTGCCAGCAGCTTGGTCGCGGGGGCAGATACGCAGTATTTT
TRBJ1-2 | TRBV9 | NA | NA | CASSVRVGGDYGYTF | TGTGCCAGCAGCGTTCGTGTCGGAGGCGACTATGGCTACACCTTC
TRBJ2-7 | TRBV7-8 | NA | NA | CASSRAGGSSYEQYF | TGTGCCAGCAGCCGCGCCGGGGGAAGCTCCTACGAGCAGTACTTC
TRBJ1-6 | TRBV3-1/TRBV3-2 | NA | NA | CASSQDLGGEIQYSPLHF | TGTGCCAGCAGCCAAGATTTGGGAGGGGAGATCCAGTATTCACCCCTCCACTTT
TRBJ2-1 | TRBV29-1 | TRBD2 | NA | CSVGLAARDEQFF | TGCAGCGTCGGACTAGCGGCTAGGGATGAGCAGTTCTTC
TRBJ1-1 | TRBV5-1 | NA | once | CASSETVNTEAFF | TGCGCCAGCAGCGAGACAGTGAACACTGAAGCTTTCTTT